This T cell receptor beta chain was captured by sequencing in a study of T cell repertoires in cytomegalovirus infection. TCRdb re-derived calls from the reads in MiXCR, one entry per CDR3 protein. The profile shows around 330,000 distinct CDR3 sequences, 15% to 20% of them singletons. This clonotype turned up a few times. The germline V gene encodes CDR1 MNHEY and CDR2 SMNVEV (reference sequence). The CDR3 length is 14 residues. V dropped 7 bases and J dropped 1; count of bases not matched to a gene: 2. Sequencing was performed on PBMCs. The sequence came from a human donor in good health (CMV status not recorded). Some clones in this sample may be carry-over from other donors' samples. This chain joins TRBV27 and TRBJ1-5; TRBD1 matches at 9 bases. CDR3 in DNA: TGTGCCAGCAAGACAGGGGGGAGCAATCAGCCCCAGCATTTT. Its translation is CASKTGGSNQPQHF.